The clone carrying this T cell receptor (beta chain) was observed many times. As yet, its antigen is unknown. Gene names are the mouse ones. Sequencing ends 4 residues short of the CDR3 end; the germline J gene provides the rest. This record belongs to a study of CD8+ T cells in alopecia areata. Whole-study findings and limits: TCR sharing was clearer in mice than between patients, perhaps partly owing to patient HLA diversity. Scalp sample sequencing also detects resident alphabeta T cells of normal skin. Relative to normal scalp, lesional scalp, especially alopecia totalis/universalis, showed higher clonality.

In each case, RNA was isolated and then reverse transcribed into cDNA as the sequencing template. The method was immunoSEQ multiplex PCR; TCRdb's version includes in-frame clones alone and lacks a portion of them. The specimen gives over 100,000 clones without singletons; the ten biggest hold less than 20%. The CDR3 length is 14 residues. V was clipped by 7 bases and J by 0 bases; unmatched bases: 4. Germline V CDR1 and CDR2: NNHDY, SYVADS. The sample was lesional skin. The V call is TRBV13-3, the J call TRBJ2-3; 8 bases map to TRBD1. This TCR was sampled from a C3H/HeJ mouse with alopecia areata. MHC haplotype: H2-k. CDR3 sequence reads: CASGDRTSAETLYF. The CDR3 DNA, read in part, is TGTGCCAGCGGGGACAGGACTAGTGCAGAA.